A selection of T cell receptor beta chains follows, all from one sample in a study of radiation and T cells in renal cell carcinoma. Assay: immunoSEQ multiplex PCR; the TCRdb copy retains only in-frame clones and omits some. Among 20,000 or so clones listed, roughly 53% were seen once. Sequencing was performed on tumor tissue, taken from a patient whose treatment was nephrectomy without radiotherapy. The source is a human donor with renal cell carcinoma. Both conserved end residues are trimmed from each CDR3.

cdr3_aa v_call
ATSRRGYGTEAF TRBV15
ASSYYRGGADTQY TRBV7-2
ASSVGGPYNEKLF TRBV5-4
ASSLVGQGTQY TRBV5-1
ASNPGPIRANYGYT TRBV5-1
ASADPPGQPQH TRBV12-5
AWSPGLNQPQH TRBV30
ASSTPPYRNNSPLH TRBV7-9
ASSGENTIY TRBV5-6
ASSRTGGFYEQY TRBV4-3
ASSLPGGANVLT TRBV5-1
ASSYSGTGGTGELF TRBV6-5
ASSVAGGLNTEAF TRBV9
ASSEATVNSPLH TRBV6-1
ASSLPPGGGNYEQY TRBV5-1
ASRLAGGFDEQY TRBV6-5
ASSLEAVKEKLF TRBV5-1
ASSDPRGYQETQY TRBV2
ASSPPGLQSNGYT TRBV14
ASSWIRDSYEQY TRBV5-5
ASSKTSGGTGELF TRBV9
ASSARQGNYGYT TRBV9
ASSPRGQGLMNTEAF TRBV7-9
ASTPGQGRYKQY TRBV2
ASSFRTGGSNSPLH TRBV11-2